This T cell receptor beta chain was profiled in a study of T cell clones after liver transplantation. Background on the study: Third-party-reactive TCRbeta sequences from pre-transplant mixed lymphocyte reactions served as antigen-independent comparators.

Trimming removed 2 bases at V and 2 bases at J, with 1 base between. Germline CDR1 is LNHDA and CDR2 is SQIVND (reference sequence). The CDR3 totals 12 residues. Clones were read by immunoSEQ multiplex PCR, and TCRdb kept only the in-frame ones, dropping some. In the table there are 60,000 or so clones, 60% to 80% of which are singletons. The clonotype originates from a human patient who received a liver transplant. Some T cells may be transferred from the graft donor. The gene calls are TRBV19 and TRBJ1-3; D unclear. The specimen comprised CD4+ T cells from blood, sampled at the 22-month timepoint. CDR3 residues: CASSIPGNTIYF. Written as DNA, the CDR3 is TGTGCCAGTAGTATACCTGGAAACACCATATATTTT.